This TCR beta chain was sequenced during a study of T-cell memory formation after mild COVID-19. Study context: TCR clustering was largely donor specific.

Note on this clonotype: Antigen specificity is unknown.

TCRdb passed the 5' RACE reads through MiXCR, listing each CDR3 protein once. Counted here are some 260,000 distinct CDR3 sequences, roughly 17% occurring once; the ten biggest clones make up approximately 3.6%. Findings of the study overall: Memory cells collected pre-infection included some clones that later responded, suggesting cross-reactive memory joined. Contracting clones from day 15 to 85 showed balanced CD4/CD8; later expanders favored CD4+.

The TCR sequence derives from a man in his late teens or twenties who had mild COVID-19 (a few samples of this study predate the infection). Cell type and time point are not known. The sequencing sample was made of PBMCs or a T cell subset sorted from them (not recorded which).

CDR3 region: CASRSRGSTDTQYF. The CDR3 bases are TGTGCCAGCAGGTCGCGGGGGTCCACAGATACGCAGTATTTT. This sequence joins TRBV5-6 and TRBJ2-3; 7 bases align to TRBD2. CDR3 size: 14 residues. Germline V CDR1 and CDR2: SGHDT, YYEEEE. Trimming took 5 bases from V and 2 from J; bases not matched to a gene: 5. Combining the CDR3 with reference TRBV5-6 and TRBJ2-3 gives the whole variable domain DAGVTQSPTHLIKTRGQQVTLRCSPKSGHDTVSWYQQALGQGPQFIFQYYEEEERQRGNFPDRFSGHQFPNYSSELNVNALLLGDSALYLCASRSRGSTDTQYFGPGTRLTVL.